One and the same sample provided the 29 T cell receptor beta chains below, sequenced in a study of T cells in Graves' hyperthyroidism and ophthalmopathy. Authors of the study amplified TCR beta CDR3 regions from RNA transcripts. The primer set for the first-round RT-PCR of the TCR CDR3 was HTBI. TCRdb re-analysed the multiplex PCR reads in MiXCR, keeping a single row per CDR3 protein. The sample has around 190,000 distinct CDR3 sequences; about 15% are singletons. Sequencing was carried out using blood. All receptors derive from a woman aged 50 to 60 with Graves' hyperthyroidism.

At least ten counts were recorded for this clonotype. This chain joins TRBV20-1 and TRBJ1-1; D call uncertain. Germline CDR1 DFQATT, CDR2 SNEGSKA (reference sequence). With 8 bases removed from V and 5 bases from J, the gap between germline ends came to 12 bases. The CDR3 runs 11 residues. Here the CDR3 reads CSPGVLTEAFF. CDR3 DNA sequence: TGCAGTCCAGGTGTCTTGACTGAAGCTTTCTTT.

CDR3 amino acids: CASSLLGKSPLHF. The CDR3 DNA is TGTGCCAGCAGTTTATTGGGGAAATCACCCCTCCACTTT. The V and J genes are TRBV28 and TRBJ1-6; no firm D call. Trimming took 1 base from V and 10 from J, leaving 8 bases between them. This CDR3 has 13 residues. CDR1 MDHEN and CDR2 SYDVKM come from the germline V gene.

To note about this clonotype: The germline gene is not matched at one end of the junction; a read error may be the cause. The V and J genes are TRBV30 and TRBJ2-7; the D gene is possibly TRBD2 (6 bases). CDR3 length: 15 amino acids. Per the germline V gene, CDR1 is GTSNPN and CDR2 is SVGIG (reference sequence). CDR3 DNA: TGTGCCTGGAGGGATACCGGAGGGTTCTCCTACGAGCAGCACTTC. Residues: CAWRDTGGFSYEQHF.

The table lists this clonotype with a few counts. An end of the junction differs from the germline gene, which may be a read error. The chain combines TRBV6-2 or TRBV6-3 with TRBJ2-7, with a weak D call TRBD2 (5 bases). The CDR3 is 13 amino acids. The germline V gene has CDR1 MNHEY and CDR2 SVGEGT. The CDR3 loop reads CASSHGGSYKQYF. In DNA, the CDR3 is TGTGCCAGCAGTCACGGAGGCTCCTACAAGCAGTACTTC.

This clonotype was detected many times. This chain connects TRBV28 to TRBJ1-2; D uncertain. V was cut by 6 bases and J by 3 bases, with 8 bases left in between. Germline CDR1 and CDR2: MDHEN and SYDVKM. The CDR3 length is 12 residues. CDR3 sequence reads: CASRKEDYGYTF. The DNA for the CDR3 is TGTGCCAGCAGAAAAGAGGACTATGGCTACACCTTC.

Only a few counts were recorded for this clonotype. The conserved closing phenylalanine or tryptophan is absent in this CDR3, likely reflecting a read error. The rearrangement links TRBV24-1 to TRBJ2-7; 7 positions match TRBD2. CDR3 length: 16 residues. Germline V CDR1 and CDR2: KGHDR, SFDVKD. V lost 0 bases to trimming and J lost 1 base; unmatched junction nucleotides: 5. The CDR3, as DNA: TGTGCCACCAGTGATTTGACAGGCGGGGGTTCCTACGAGCAGTACCTC. It is translated as CATSDLTGGGSYEQYL.

This clonotype was detected ten times or more. The gene calls are TRBV20-1 and TRBJ1-1; unclear D gene. Germline V gene lookup returns CDR1 DFQATT and CDR2 SNEGSKA (reference sequence). V gave up 5 bases and J gave up 1 base, with 8 bases separating them. This CDR3 is 12 amino acids long. The CDR3 reads CSAQRENTEAFF. The DNA for the CDR3 is TGCAGTGCTCAACGGGAGAACACTGAAGCTTTCTTT.

This clonotype was detected many times. The chain uses TRBV3-1 and TRBJ2-7; D tentatively fits TRBD1 or TRBD2 (5 bases each). Trimming cost V 0 bases and J 3 bases, with 15 bases left between them. The germline gives CDR1 LGHDT, CDR2 YNNKEL (reference sequence). This CDR3 comprises 16 residues. This CDR3 is CASSQEKGSGNYEQYF. CDR3 DNA: TGTGCCAGCAGCCAAGAGAAGGGGTCGGGAAACTACGAGCAGTACTTC.

This clonotype was observed at least ten times. V is TRBV12-3 or TRBV12-4 and J is TRBJ2-7; 8 bases are shared with TRBD1. V dropped 0 bases and J dropped 1; count of bases not matched to a gene: 8. This CDR3 contains 17 residues. In DNA, the CDR3 is TGTGCCAGCAGTTTAGCATTAGGGACAGGCACTTCCTACGAGCAGTACTTC. Translation gives CASSLALGTGTSYEQYF.

The V and J genes are TRBV18 and TRBJ2-4; 8 bases are shared with TRBD1. Germline V gene sequence: CDR1 KGHSH, CDR2 LQKENI. The V segment lost 0 bases and the J segment 7 bases; nucleotides outside the gene matches: 8. This CDR3 comprises 16 residues. The CDR3 DNA sequence: TGTGCCAGCTCACCACCAGGCGCAGGGGGCGCGAACATTCAGTACTTC. Protein sequence: CASSPPGAGGANIQYF.

This clonotype appeared a few times. DNA for the CDR3: TGTGCCAGTAGAGCGGACAGGACGGCCACTGAAGCTTTCTTT. Its protein product is CASRADRTATEAFF. The chain is built from TRBV19 and TRBJ1-1; 7 bases align to TRBD1. CDR1 and CDR2 (germline): LNHDA, SQIVND (reference sequence). V dropped 6 bases and J dropped 4; count of bases not matched to a gene: 8. The CDR3 contains 14 residues.

This clonotype was counted ten times or more. This sequence joins TRBV13 and TRBJ2-3; 12 bases are a match to TRBD2. The germline CDR1 and CDR2 sequences are PRHDT and FYEKMQ (reference sequence). V was clipped by 5 bases and J by 2 bases; unmatched bases: 5. The CDR3 sequence is 16 residues long. CDR3 DNA sequence: TGTGCCAGCAGCCTAAGACTAGCGGGAGCCACAGATACGCAGTATTTT. Translating gives CASSLRLAGATDTQYF.

The V call is TRBV7-4, the J call TRBJ1-2, with a weak D call TRBD1 (6 bases). CDR1 is SGHVT, CDR2 SQSDAQ, per germline. The CDR3 is 15 residues long. Trimming shortened V by 5 bases and J by 4 bases, and 17 bases separated the two germline ends. This CDR3 reads CASSHRKGGAYGYTF. The CDR3, as DNA: TGTGCCAGCAGCCACCGGAAAGGGGGGGCCTATGGCTACACCTTC.

This rearrangement joins TRBV11-3 to TRBJ2-2; 7 nucleotides agree with TRBD2. Trimming removed 2 bases from V and 1 base from J; junction bases left unmatched: 16. Germline V gene data show CDR1 as SGHNT and CDR2 as YENEEA. The CDR3 is 20 amino acids. DNA for the CDR3: TGTGCCAGCAGCTTATCCTTGGCTAAGCGGGGAAGAGAGAACACCGGGGAGCTGTTTTTT. Translation gives CASSLSLAKRGRENTGELFF.

This clonotype has more than one count but fewer than ten. This chain connects TRBV19 to TRBJ2-2, with unresolved D. The CDR3 length is 12 residues. Germline CDR1 is LNHDA and CDR2 is SQIVND (reference sequence). The germline V and J ends were trimmed by 0 bases and 8 bases, with 4 bases remaining between them. The CDR3 coding sequence is TGTGCCAGTAGTATAGATCAAGGGGAGCTGTTTTTT. Translation gives CASSIDQGELFF.

This clonotype was seen repeatedly, ten times or more. The chain employs TRBV11-3 and TRBJ2-1; D possibly uses TRBD1 or TRBD2 (5 bases each). Germline loops: CDR1 SGHNT, CDR2 YENEEA. The CDR3 consists of 17 residues. Trimming took off 7 bases at V and 6 bases at J, with 25 bases between the two ends. CDR3 amino acids: CASTVRSRVAAGNEQFF. The CDR3 nucleotides read TGTGCCAGCACCGTCAGAAGCAGGGTGGCGGCGGGCAATGAGCAGTTCTTC.

V gene TRBV5-1 combines with J gene TRBJ1-4, with a possible D match to TRBD1 (5 bases). The CDR3 sequence is 14 residues long. Germline lookup yields CDR1 SGHRS and CDR2 YFSETQ. Trimming pared 2 bases from V and 8 bases from J, leaving 13 bases between. The DNA for the CDR3 is TGCGCCAGCAGCTTTGGGGGGTCAGGAGAAAAACTGTTTTTT. Amino acid sequence: CASSFGGSGEKLFF.

Notes on this clonotype: A much bigger clone sits one base away, suggesting this may be a read error. The chain carries TRBV2 and TRBJ2-7; 10 bases agree with TRBD2. This CDR3 is 15 amino acids long. Germline V gives CDR1 SNHLY, CDR2 FYNNEI. V shed 4 bases and J 7 bases; nucleotides not matched to a gene: 10. The CDR3: CASSGGQREGGEQYF. The DNA for the CDR3 is TGTGCCAGCAGTGGAGGCCAGCGGGAGGGTGGTGAGCAGTACTTC.

This clonotype was picked up many times. The rearrangement uses TRBV4-1 and TRBJ1-2, with 7 bases that match TRBD1. Trimming took 3 bases from V and 4 from J; bases not matched to a gene: 11. CDR3 length: 16 residues. Germline V lookup: CDR1 MGHRA, CDR2 YSYEKL. CDR3 nucleotide sequence: TGCGCCAGCAGCCAGGCTCAAAGGGGGCAGGTCTATGGCTACACCTTC. Its protein is CASSQAQRGQVYGYTF.

There are many counts of this clonotype. V usage is TRBV7-8 and J usage is TRBJ2-3; D not certain. The V end was cut by 5 bases, the J end by 0 bases, with 12 bases between. This CDR3 has 15 amino acids. Germline V gene sequence: CDR1 SGHVS, CDR2 FQNEAQ. CDR3 loop: CASSRTALSTDTQYF. DNA of the CDR3: TGTGCCAGCAGCCGAACCGCATTGAGCACAGATACGCAGTATTTT.

This clonotype has a count of ten or more. This chain links TRBV15 with TRBJ2-7; 8 nucleotides align to TRBD1. The CDR3 has 15 amino acids. Trimming took 3 bases from V and 6 from J; bases not matched to a gene: 10. From germline, CDR1 is LNHNV and CDR2 YYDKDF (reference sequence). In nucleotides, the CDR3 is TGTGCCACCAGCAGGGGACAGGATCCGTTTTTCGAGCAGTACTTC. Translation: CATSRGQDPFFEQYF.

The rearrangement uses TRBV30 and TRBJ1-2; maybe TRBD1 (6 bases). Germline values: CDR1 GTSNPN, CDR2 SVGIG (reference sequence). The V and J ends lost 1 base and 5 bases respectively, with 14 bases between them. The CDR3 has 14 amino acids. CDR3 amino acids: CAWSAVRGLYGYTF. As DNA, the CDR3 is TGTGCCTGGAGTGCGGTCCGGGGGCTTTATGGCTACACCTTC.

This clonotype was detected only a few times. The gene calls are TRBV4-1 and TRBJ1-1; tentatively, D is TRBD1 (6 bases). The CDR3 runs 16 residues. Trimming stripped 5 bases from V and 3 bases from J, with 19 bases between. Germline CDR1 and CDR2: MGHRA and YSYEKL. The CDR3 DNA sequence: TGCGCCAGCAGCTGGTTCCCAGGGGTTAGGGACACTGAAGCTTTCTTT. Translated: CASSWFPGVRDTEAFF.

The rearrangement uses TRBV15 and TRBJ2-1; tentative D call: TRBD1 (6 bases). The CDR3 has 15 residues. Trimming took off 3 bases at V and 6 bases at J, with 15 bases between the two ends. Germline CDR1 is LNHNV and CDR2 is YYDKDF (reference sequence). The CDR3 region has the DNA TGTGCCACCAGCAGCCAGGGCCAGGGGATCAATGAGCAGTTCTTC. This sequence encodes CATSSQGQGINEQFF.

This clonotype has just a few counts. The CDR3 loop is CASSLTPLGDRLLRPQHF. CDR3 bases: TGTGCCAGCAGCTTAACACCCTTGGGGGACCGCTTATTGAGGCCCCAGCATTTT. This rearrangement joins TRBV7-8 to TRBJ1-5; D might be TRBD1 (5 bases). Trimming stripped 2 bases from V and 9 bases from J, with 26 bases between. This CDR3 has 18 amino acids. Per germline, CDR1 SGHVS and CDR2 FQNEAQ.

The CDR3 region has the DNA TGTGCCAGCAGCGTCTCCATGGGGACCACTGAAGCTTTCTTT. Protein product: CASSVSMGTTEAFF. V is TRBV9 and J is TRBJ1-1, with D perhaps matching TRBD1 (5 bases). The germline V gene encodes CDR1 SGDLS and CDR2 YYNGEE. V dropped 2 bases and J dropped 4 bases, with 12 bases sitting between them. CDR3 size: 14 residues.

This chain joins TRBV5-1 and TRBJ2-7; 12 bases align to TRBD2. Trimming removed 0 bases from V and 0 bases from J; junction bases left unmatched: 4. The CDR3 spans 17 residues. Per the germline V gene, CDR1 is SGHRS and CDR2 is YFSETQ. The CDR3 is CASSLDLAGGYSYEQYF. In DNA, the CDR3 is TGCGCCAGCAGCTTGGATCTAGCGGGAGGGTACTCCTACGAGCAGTACTTC.

This clonotype was observed at least ten times. This chain joins TRBV28 and TRBJ1-5; no definite D call. V lost 1 base to trimming and J lost 8 bases, with 6 bases between them. CDR1 is MDHEN and CDR2 is SYDVKM in the germline V gene. The CDR3 extends over 12 amino acids. For the CDR3, the DNA is TGTGCCAGCAGTTTATTGGTGGAGCCCCAGCATTTT. This gives the protein CASSLLVEPQHF. Looking up the rest from reference TRBV28 and TRBJ1-5 gives the full variable domain: DVKVTQSSRYLVKRTGEKVFLECVQDMDHENMFWYRQDPGLGLRLIYFSYDVKMKEKGDIPEGYSVSREKKERFSLILESASTNQTSMYLCASSLLVEPQHFGDGTRLSIL.

There are a few counts of this clonotype. CDR3 protein: CASKTGGPTSTAFF. The CDR3 coding sequence is TGTGCCAGTAAGACAGGGGGGCCGACTTCTACAGCTTTCTTT. The rearrangement joins TRBV7-9 to TRBJ1-1; 9 positions agree with TRBD1. V was clipped by 9 bases and J by 10 bases; unmatched bases: 15. The CDR3 length is 14 residues. The germline CDR1 and CDR2 sequences are SEHNR and FQNEAQ (reference sequence).